This paragraph reports one T cell receptor (beta chain). Antigen specificity is unknown. CDR3 size: 15 residues. CDR1 and CDR2 from the germline V gene are SGDLS and YYNGEE. The source of the sample is a study of T cells expressing NK-cell markers. The wider study: Researchers got TCR beta repertoires out of sorted CD3+CD56+NKG2C+, CD3+CD56+NKG2C- and CD3+CD56-NKG2C+ T cells.

Study-level points and caveats: One observes that, in four donors, these clonotypes were also the leading ones within the CD3+CD56-NKG2C+ fraction.

It was by 5'RACE template switching with UMIs that TCR beta cDNA was made. TCRdb re-called the 5' RACE reads; one entry per CDR3 protein, DNA not given. The table lists about 150,000 distinct CDR3 sequences. Sequencing used blood T cells: a sorted CD56 or NKG2C T cell subset, CD4+ or CD8+ T cells, or bulk PBMC T cells (not recorded which). This sequence joins TRBV9 and TRBJ2-5. The receptor was derived from a man aged 18-75 years in good health. The CDR3 loop reads CASSVEGRPQETQYF.